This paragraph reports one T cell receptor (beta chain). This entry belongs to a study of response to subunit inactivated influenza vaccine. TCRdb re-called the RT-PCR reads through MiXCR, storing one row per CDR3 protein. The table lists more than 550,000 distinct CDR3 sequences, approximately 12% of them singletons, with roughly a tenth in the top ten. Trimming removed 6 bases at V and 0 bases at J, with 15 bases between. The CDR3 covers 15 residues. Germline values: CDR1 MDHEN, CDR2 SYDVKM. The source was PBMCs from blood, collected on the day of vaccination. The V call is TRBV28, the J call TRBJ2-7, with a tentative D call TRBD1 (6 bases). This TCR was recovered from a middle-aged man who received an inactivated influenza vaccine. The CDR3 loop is CASSLLRDNSYEQYF. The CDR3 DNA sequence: TGTGCCAGCAGCCTATTGAGGGACAACTCCTACGAGCAGTACTTC.